These T cell receptor beta chains were read from a single sample in a study of spatial heterogeneity in lung cancer. TCRdb processed the 5' RACE reads anew with MiXCR; each CDR3 protein has one entry. Of some 110,000 distinct CDR3 sequences listed, 9.5% to 15% were seen once; the top ten hold around 17%. The specimen was PBMCs, collected at follow-up. These receptors all stem from a male donor with early-stage non-small cell lung cancer. The CDR3 runs from the conserved cysteine through the conserved F or W. The D gene is left open where the match is weak. Clone size is stated in some rows and not others, as once, few, many or a class when expanded.

v_gene	j_gene	abundance	len	d_gene	CDR3aa	CDR3nt
TRBV20-1	TRBJ1-2	many	11	.	CSAHNNYGYTF	TGCAGTGCTCACAATAACTATGGCTACACCTTC
TRBV20-1	TRBJ1-4	many	13	.	CSASRFSKEKLFF	TGCAGTGCCTCGCGCTTTAGCAAAGAAAAACTGTTTTTT
TRBV5-1	TRBJ2-5	many	15	TRBD2	CASSGTSGGGETQYF	TGCGCCAGCAGCGGGACTAGCGGGGGAGGAGAGACCCAGTACTTC
TRBV19	TRBJ2-1	few	15	.	CASSISLVSYNEQFF	TGTGCCAGTAGTATATCGCTAGTATCCTACAATGAGCAGTTCTTC
TRBV7-8	TRBJ2-2	few	17	TRBD1	CASSFSLDREGAGELFF	TGTGCCAGCAGCTTCTCCCTGGACAGGGAAGGGGCCGGGGAGCTGTTTTTT
TRBV2	TRBJ1-1	few	14	.	CASSVDTMNTEAFF	TGTGCCAGCAGTGTAGACACCATGAACACTGAAGCTTTCTTT
TRBV6-1	TRBJ2-2	few	15	.	CASSVAGPRTGELFF	TGTGCCAGCAGTGTGGCGGGACCCCGCACCGGGGAGCTGTTTTTT
TRBV6-5	TRBJ1-2	.	13	.	CASKGPLVYGYTF	TGTGCCAGCAAAGGCCCGTTAGTGTATGGCTACACCTTC
TRBV7-2	TRBJ1-5	few	15	.	CASSQMIGGNQPQHF	TGTGCCAGCAGCCAGATGATAGGGGGCAATCAGCCCCAGCATTTT
TRBV18	TRBJ2-7	.	17	TRBD1	CASSLVFLSGTGKEQYF	TGTGCCAGCTCTCTCGTTTTTCTTTCCGGGACAGGGAAGGAGCAGTACTTC
TRBV2	TRBJ1-5	.	14	.	CASSEIRSNQPQHF	TGTGCCAGCAGTGAAATTCGCAGCAATCAGCCCCAGCATTTT
TRBV7-2	TRBJ2-7	many	18	TRBD2	CASSVSGGLAVSSYEQYF	TGTGCCAGCAGCGTTAGTGGGGGTCTAGCGGTAAGCTCCTACGAGCAGTACTTC
TRBV5-1	TRBJ2-7	.	14	.	CASKGTRGGEEQYF	TGCGCCAGCAAAGGGACGAGGGGCGGAGAGGAGCAGTACTTC
TRBV7-9	TRBJ2-2	few	11	TRBD2	CGGGNTGELFF	TGCGGCGGGGGTAACACCGGGGAGCTGTTTTTT
TRBV20-1	TRBJ1-1	many	15	TRBD1	CSARPGQGRVTEAFF	TGCAGTGCTAGACCGGGACAGGGTCGGGTCACTGAAGCTTTCTTT
TRBV24-1	TRBJ1-1	many	14	.	CATSDLQVGTEAFF	TGTGCCACCAGTGATTTGCAGGTTGGCACTGAAGCTTTCTTT
TRBV29-1	TRBJ1-1	many	11	TRBD1	CSPWTGGEAFF	TGCAGCCCATGGACAGGTGGTGAAGCTTTCTTT
TRBV12-3/TRBV12-4	TRBJ1-3	few	15	TRBD1	CASSSNRGVGNTIYF	TGTGCCAGCAGTTCAAACAGGGGTGTGGGAAACACCATATATTTT
TRBV7-9	TRBJ2-1	once	17	.	CASSLGYGGTSYNEQFF	TGTGCCAGCAGCTTAGGATATGGCGGCACGTCCTACAATGAGCAGTTCTTC
TRBV6-2/TRBV6-3	TRBJ2-3	few	16	.	CASTYGVDASTDTQYF	TGTGCCAGCACCTACGGCGTAGACGCTAGCACAGATACGCAGTATTTT
TRBV2	TRBJ1-2	few	17	TRBD1	CASSEGFPGGTGHGYTF	TGTGCCAGCAGTGAAGGATTCCCGGGCGGGACAGGGCATGGCTACACCTTC
TRBV29-1	TRBJ1-2	many	14	.	CSVEAGQGFYGYTF	TGCAGCGTTGAAGCCGGTCAGGGTTTCTATGGCTACACCTTC
TRBV20-1	TRBJ1-5	many	14	.	CSANVGLVDQPQHF	TGCAGTGCTAATGTCGGGTTAGTTGATCAGCCCCAGCATTTT
TRBV15	TRBJ1-2	many	12	.	CATSRDNYGYTF	TGTGCCACCAGCAGAGATAACTATGGCTACACCTTC
TRBV7-9	TRBJ1-6	many	15	.	CASSLVDRENSPLHF	TGTGCCAGCAGCTTAGTCGACAGAGAAAATTCACCCCTCCACTTT
TRBV4-3	TRBJ2-7	many	16	.	CASSQERWLASHEQYF	TGCGCCAGCAGCCAAGAGAGGTGGCTAGCTTCACACGAGCAGTACTTC
TRBV28	TRBJ2-3	many	13	.	CASSYGSTDTQYF	TGTGCCAGCAGTTACGGGAGTACAGATACGCAGTATTTT
TRBV21-1	TRBJ2-7	.	17	.	CASSKGVRDRGNYEQYF	TGTGCCAGCAGCAAAGGGGTCCGGGACAGGGGAAACTACGAGCAGTACTTC
TRBV2	TRBJ1-2	.	12	TRBD1	CASTGTVYGYTF	TGTGCCAGCACCGGGACAGTTTACGGCTACACCTTC
TRBV2	TRBJ1-5	many	19	TRBD1	CASSEALWGTGESNQPQHF	TGTGCCAGCAGTGAAGCGCTTTGGGGGACAGGGGAAAGCAATCAGCCCCAGCATTTT
TRBV5-1	TRBJ1-3	.	14	.	CASSLGTRWDTIYF	TGCGCCAGCAGCTTGGGGACTCGCTGGGACACCATATATTTT
TRBV11-2	TRBJ1-1	few	14	.	CASSLNIPNTEAFF	TGTGCCAGCAGCTTGAACATACCGAACACTGAAGCTTTCTTT
TRBV6-5	TRBJ2-7	.	16	.	CASSYRFSTGRYEQYF	TGTGCCAGCAGTTACCGCTTCTCCACAGGGAGGTACGAGCAGTACTTC
TRBV15	TRBJ1-1	.	12	TRBD1	CATSRVDRGPFF	TGTGCCACCAGCAGAGTCGACAGGGGTCCTTTCTTT
TRBV18	TRBJ1-2	many	17	.	CASSPWYDGTKLYGYTF	TGTGCCAGCTCACCATGGTATGATGGAACAAAGCTTTATGGCTACACCTTC
TRBV29-1	TRBJ2-1	many	16	TRBD2	CSVDASGGTRYNEQFF	TGCAGCGTTGACGCCTCGGGAGGGACCCGCTACAATGAGCAGTTCTTC
TRBV28	TRBJ2-3	many	15	.	CASSLGQGRVDTQYF	TGTGCCAGCAGTTTAGGCCAGGGGAGAGTAGATACGCAGTATTTT
TRBV7-3	TRBJ2-2	few	12	.	CASSSYTGELFF	TGTGCCAGCAGCTCCTACACCGGGGAGCTGTTTTTT
TRBV6-6	TRBJ2-3	many	13	.	CASGRAGGDTQYF	TGTGCCAGCGGTAGGGCAGGCGGAGATACGCAGTATTTT
TRBV7-2	TRBJ2-2	few	15	.	CASSVRESLTGELFF	TGTGCCAGCAGCGTTCGTGAGTCTCTCACCGGGGAGCTGTTTTTT
TRBV9	TRBJ1-1	.	14	TRBD1	CASSGGQVGTEAFF	TGTGCCAGCAGCGGAGGACAGGTGGGCACTGAAGCTTTCTTT
TRBV7-2	TRBJ2-1	.	14	.	CASSLALLTDEQFF	TGTGCCAGCAGCTTAGCACTGCTCACGGATGAGCAGTTCTTC
TRBV2	TRBJ2-3	few	14	TRBD2	CASSTSGGADTQYF	TGTGCCAGCAGTACTAGCGGGGGGGCAGATACGCAGTATTTT
TRBV18	TRBJ1-5	many	14	.	CASSPGNGNQPQHF	TGTGCCAGCTCCCCGGGGAACGGAAATCAGCCCCAGCATTTT
TRBV10-3	TRBJ2-1	few	14	TRBD1	CAIHGTGDYNEQFF	TGTGCCATCCACGGGACAGGGGATTACAATGAGCAGTTCTTC
TRBV6-6	TRBJ2-3	few	14	.	CASNPIGRTDTQYF	TGTGCCAGCAACCCAATCGGGCGCACAGATACGCAGTATTTT